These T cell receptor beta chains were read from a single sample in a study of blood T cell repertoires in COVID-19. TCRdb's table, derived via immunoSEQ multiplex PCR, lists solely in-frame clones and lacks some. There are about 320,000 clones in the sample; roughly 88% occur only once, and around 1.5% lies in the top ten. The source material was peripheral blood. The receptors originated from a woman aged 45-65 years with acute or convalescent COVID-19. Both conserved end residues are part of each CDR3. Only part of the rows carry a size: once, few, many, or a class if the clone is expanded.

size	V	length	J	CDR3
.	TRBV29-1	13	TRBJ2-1	CSGYSTGRYEQFF
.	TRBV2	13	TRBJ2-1	CASSTLASNEQFF
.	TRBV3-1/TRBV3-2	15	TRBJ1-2	CASSQRETAIYGYTF
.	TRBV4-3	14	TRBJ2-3	CASSQDSASGKQYF
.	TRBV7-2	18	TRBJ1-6	CASSLRSFIFLDNSPLHF
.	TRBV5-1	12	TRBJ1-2	CASGQGSDGYTF
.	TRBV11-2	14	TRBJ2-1	CASSSLAGSGEQFF
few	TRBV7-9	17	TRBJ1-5	CASSLEGRRGSNQPQHF
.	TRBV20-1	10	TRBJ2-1	CSIGRDEQFF
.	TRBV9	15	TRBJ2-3	CASSREGRGTDTQYF
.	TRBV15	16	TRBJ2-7	CATSRDQGGNSYEQYF
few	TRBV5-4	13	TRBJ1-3	CAGQSFSGNTIYF
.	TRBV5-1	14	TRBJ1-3	CASSWDSSGNTIYF
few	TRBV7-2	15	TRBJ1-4	CASSLSEQPNEKLFF
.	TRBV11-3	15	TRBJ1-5	CASSLDHWGGQPQHF
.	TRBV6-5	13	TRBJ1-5	CASSYLRGQPQHF
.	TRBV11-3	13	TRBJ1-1	CASSSQISTEAFF
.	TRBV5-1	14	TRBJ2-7	CASSSGSYSYEQYF
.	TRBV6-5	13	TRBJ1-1	CASSRTANTEAFF
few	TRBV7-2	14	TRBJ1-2	CASSDSGRVLVYTF
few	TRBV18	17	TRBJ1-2	CASSPRTGTGRSYGYTF
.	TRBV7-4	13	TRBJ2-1	CARVAGRCDEQFF
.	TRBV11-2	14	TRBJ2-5	CASSPSGLPETQYF
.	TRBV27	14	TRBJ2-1	CATGGADRYNEQFF
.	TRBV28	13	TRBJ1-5	CASRGGRVQPQHF
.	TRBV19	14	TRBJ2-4	CASNKQGTKNIQYF
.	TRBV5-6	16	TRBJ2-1	CASSPNGQGDYNEQFF
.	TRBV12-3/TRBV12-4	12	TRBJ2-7	CASSTGVGEQYF
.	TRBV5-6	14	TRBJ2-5	CASSLGSSGETQYF
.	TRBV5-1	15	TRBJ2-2	CASSLGRWNTGELFF
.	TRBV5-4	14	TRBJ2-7	CASSLDQVFDEQYF
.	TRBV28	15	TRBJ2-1	CASSLISSGSFEQFF
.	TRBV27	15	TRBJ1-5	CASSSIQGAGQPQHF
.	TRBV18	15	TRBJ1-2	CASSRGGLSNYGYTF
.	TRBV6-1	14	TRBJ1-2	CASSEGTRGEGYTF
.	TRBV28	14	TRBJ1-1	CASGTDRMNTEAFF
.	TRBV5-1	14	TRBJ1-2	CASRELGQNYGYTF
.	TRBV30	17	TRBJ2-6	CASRTGAPRPGANVLTF
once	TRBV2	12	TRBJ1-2	CASSIGGYGYTF
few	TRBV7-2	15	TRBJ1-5	CASSKGQTNNQPQHF
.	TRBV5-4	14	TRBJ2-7	CASSLGGAFYEQYF
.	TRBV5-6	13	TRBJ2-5	CASSLPDQETQYF
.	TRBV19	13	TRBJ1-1	CASSISSNTEAFF
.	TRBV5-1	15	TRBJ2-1	CASSTSGTEYNEQFF
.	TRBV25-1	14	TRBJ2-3	CASSRGQGIDTQYF
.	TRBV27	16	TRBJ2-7	CASSFLGSGNKNEQYF
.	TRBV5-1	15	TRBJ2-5	CASSSGQAGQETQYF
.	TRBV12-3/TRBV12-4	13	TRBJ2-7	CASGRLADYEQYF
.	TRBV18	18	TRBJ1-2	CASSLRPPSDLGGYGYTF
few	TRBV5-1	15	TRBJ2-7	CASSELGSLFYEQYF
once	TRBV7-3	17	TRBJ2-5	CASSSGGGTGTWETQYF
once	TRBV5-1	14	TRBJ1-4	CASSQGQGSEKLFF
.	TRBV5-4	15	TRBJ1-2	CASSLADRYNYGYTF
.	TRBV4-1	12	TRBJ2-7	CASSQVQAEQYF